The clone carrying this T cell receptor (beta chain) was detected ten times or more. The data belong to a study of neurological immune-mediated disorders. One entry per CDR3 protein results from TCRdb running MiXCR on the 5' RACE reads. The sample records around 70,000 distinct CDR3 sequences, roughly 5% being singletons. V was clipped by 4 bases and J by 0 bases; unmatched bases: 4. Germline V gene lookup returns CDR1 SGHKS and CDR2 YYEKEE (reference sequence). The CDR3 runs 14 residues. The sequence derives from a woman in her 30s with multiple sclerosis. Sequenced: PBMCs. The rearrangement uses TRBV5-5 and TRBJ2-7; 7 bases map to TRBD2. CDR3 coding DNA: TGTGCCAGCAGCCGGGCGGGGGACTCCTACGAGCAGTACTTC. Translation: CASSRAGDSYEQYF.